This T cell receptor (beta chain) was observed in a study of regulatory T cells in long-lasting Graves disease (dated by TCRdb to the early 2020s). In the study overall: In the newly diagnosed Graves' disease group, patients had been taking antithyroid drugs for less than 3 months. Peripheral blood TCR sequencing and RNA sequencing compared persistent Graves' disease patients with newly diagnosed Graves' disease patients. The study was registered as a clinical trial and conducted in China. TCR sequencing covered around 13 persistent and around 20 newly diagnosed Graves' disease patients, some 33 samples in total.

The investigation overall reported the following: Persistent disease showed preferential use of TRBV28, TRBJ1-2 and TRBJ2-5, whereas newly diagnosed disease favored TRBV20-1 and TRBJ2-1. The authors acknowledged the small sample size as a limitation that may reduce accuracy. Peripheral blood alone was examined, since thyroid tissue, which constituted the primary lesion, could not be accessed. Persistent Graves' disease patients showed lower TCR Shannon entropy and fewer highly expanded clones than newly diagnosed patients, suggesting clonal expansion. Only the TCR beta chain was sequenced and analyzed. More public clonotypes were shared among persistent patients (more than 2,500) than among newly diagnosed patients (roughly 960).

Library construction relied on multiplex PCR. Sequencer: Illumina HiSeq 4000. iRepertoire HTBI primers and Arm-PCR amplification of CDR3 regions were used to construct TCR beta libraries. Before sequencing, the PCR products underwent gel purification. Turning to the authors' computational methods: Across samples, 60 to 70 TRBV and 12 to 15 TRBJ segments were identified and used for gene usage analysis of CDR3 amino acid clonotypes. COPE and FqMerger were used to merge the filtered high-quality paired reads into contigs. BLAST was used to align contigs to IMGT TRBV, TRBD and TRBJ reference genes, and CDR3 was defined according to IMGT. Clonotypes above 0.1% frequency were classified as highly expanded clones. Shannon entropy served as the measure of repertoire diversity, while the Gini coefficient captured V-J evenness. A clonotype was considered public if more than one individual shared it. The raw public data were reprocessed by TCRdb itself: fastp quality trimming at Q25, MiXCR clonotype calling, in-frame beta chains only. Rows are combined by CDR3 protein, so each entry shows the most common genes and DNA. These V and J calls are TCRdb output, not the study's own analysis. For this sample there are fewer than 450,000 distinct CDR3 sequences; approximately 16% appear just once. Of the sample, over 7% is held by the ten largest clones.

The table lists this clonotype with a few counts. Which antigen it targets is not known. Base qualities are missing; no much larger clone stands one base away. The time point label corresponds to: newly diagnosed GD, antithyroid drugs for less than 3 months. For both TCR sequencing and RNA sequencing, RNA was extracted from PBMCs in TRIzol. The diagnosis of Graves' disease was made according to American Thyroid Association guidelines. Patients for the study were recruited at an endocrinology department in Xi'an, China. Each patient gave approximately 8.8 milliliters of peripheral blood, collected in an EDTA anticoagulant tube. PBMCs were isolated by Ficoll Paque Plus density gradient separation without further T cell sorting. RNA quality was checked with an Agilent 2100 Bioanalyzer and agarose gel, and concentration with a NanoDrop 2000. The CDR3 has 16 amino acids, counting the end cysteine and phenylalanine. The sequence is cut down to CDR3 DNA, 48 bases in frame from base 1. CDR1 and CDR2 are drawn from the germline V gene (reference sequence): SGHNT, YYREEE. The V end gives up 3 bases and the J end 5 bases, leaving 8 bases in the junction not matched to a gene.

This sample was shared with a second study, whose subject was T cells in Graves' hyperthyroidism and ophthalmopathy. The second study also describes: A patient counted as having stable Graves' hyperthyroidism if no progression to ophthalmopathy occurred over 18 months of follow-up. The hyperthyroidism patients were between 18 and 65 years old and newly diagnosed, with a disease duration of less than 2 months. Patients with uncontrolled infections, other autoimmune diseases, pregnancy or lactation were excluded. Diagnoses were established on the basis of clinical symptoms, serum thyroxine and TRAb, thyroid ultrasound, and orbital computed tomography. The first round of RT-PCR for the TCR CDR3 was performed with the HTBI primer set and the Qiagen OneStep RT-PCR kit. Most expanded thyroid clonotypes (frequency above 0.001) were also found in blood, which suggests that blood repertoires may mirror thyroid immune responses. Ophthalmopathy was separated from stable hyperthyroidism by a 13 V-J signature model, with roughly 88% sensitivity and about 81% specificity obtained in cross-validation and 80%/75% obtained in testing. In validation, progression to ophthalmopathy was predicted by the model with almost 71% sensitivity and roughly 72% specificity, a median of about 6.8 months before onset. A discovery cohort of fewer than 110 patients, roughly 45 with Graves' ophthalmopathy and roughly 59 with stable Graves' hyperthyroidism, was used to find distinguishing TCR V-J signatures. Prospective prediction of ophthalmopathy was tested in an independent validation cohort consisting of 18 hyperthyroidism patients and 17 patients who later progressed to ophthalmopathy. The 85 to 100 discovery patients were randomly split 7:3 into training and test sets. In several Graves' hyperthyroidism patients, the study also compared T-cell repertoires from thyroid tissue with T-cell repertoires from blood. Following sampling, methimazole starting at 30 mg daily was given to hyperthyroidism patients, and high-dose intravenous methylprednisolone was given to ophthalmopathy patients. The libraries were constructed in a second round of multiplex PCR and then size-selected and purified. Libraries were sequenced paired-end with 100 bp reads on an Illumina HiSeq2000. SOAPnuke was used to process the raw data, with reads discarded if the reads contained adapters or uncalled bases, had a mean Phred below 15, or lacked an exact constant-primer or identifier match. High-quality paired reads were merged with COPE v1.2.5, and unique nucleotide sequences were defined as clonotypes. Clonotypes were aligned to IMGT TRBV, TRBD and TRBJ reference segments using MiTCR v1.1. Only V-J combinations with frequency above 0.0001, covering 99% to 99.2% of repertoires, were analysed. The TCS score was defined as F50 (clonal expansion) divided by E x V (chaos), with BLOSUM62-based TCRdist calculated between CDR3 peptides within each V-J. Welch's t-statistics and random forest reduced around 550 V-J features to 10 to 15, which were used in a naive Bayes classifier (R e1071). Sample size was not statistically predetermined, and blinding of investigators to group allocation was not performed. The paper reports TCR Vbeta CDR3 sequencing of some 140 peripheral blood samples: some 44 ophthalmopathy, over 70 hyperthyroidism and around 17 progressor patients.

The TCR was taken from a woman in her 40s with Graves disease. Donor details come from another sample of the same person, matched by shared clones. The material was peripheral blood mononuclear cells (PBMCs), obtained at new diagnosis, from a patient treated with antithyroid drugs. The V gene is TRBV5-4 and the J gene is TRBJ2-3, with 11 bases matching TRBD1. The DNA is TGTGCCAGCAGCTCCTTGGGACAGGGGGACGTAGATACGCAGTATTTT. Its product reads: CASSSLGQGDVDTQYF.